The 30 T cell receptor beta chains below come from one sample, sequenced in a study of early T cells in non-severe SARS-CoV-2 infection. From the 5' RACE reads, TCRdb called clonotypes with MiXCR, one entry per CDR3 protein. In the table there are around 77,000 distinct CDR3 sequences, roughly 12% of which are singletons. The sequencing here drew on whole blood, taken at baseline. Receptors originate from an adult who was a healthcare worker with PCR-confirmed SARS-CoV-2 infection or an uninfected control (not recorded which). The donor label of this sample is uncertain.

The CDR3 here is CASSQDSGRNYGYTF. Written as DNA, the CDR3 is TGCGCCAGCAGCCAAGATTCGGGCAGGAACTATGGCTACACCTTC. The rearrangement links TRBV4-1 to TRBJ1-2; no clear D gene. Between the trimmed V and J ends, which lost 0 bases and 2 bases, there was a span of 10 bases. The CDR3 spans 15 residues. Germline V gives CDR1 MGHRA, CDR2 YSYEKL.

In this sample, this clonotype turned up a few times. The chain recombines TRBV19 with TRBJ1-2; D is possibly TRBD1 (5 bases). CDR1 and CDR2 from the germline V gene are LNHDA and SQIVND (reference sequence). V gave up 3 bases and J gave up 6 bases, with 8 bases separating them. The CDR3 has 12 residues. The CDR3: CASSIRGHGYTF. For the CDR3, the DNA is TGTGCCAGTAGTATTCGGGGCCATGGCTACACCTTC.

This clonotype occurred a few times. The chain uses TRBV27 and TRBJ2-6, with no clear D. Looked up from germline, CDR1 is MNHEY and CDR2 is SMNVEV (reference sequence). The CDR3 consists of 15 residues. V gave up 7 bases and J gave up 0 bases, with 10 bases separating them. CDR3 amino acids: CASTPLSSGANVLTF. In nucleotides, the CDR3 is TGTGCCAGCACCCCACTCAGCTCTGGGGCCAACGTCCTGACTTTC.

The rearrangement uses TRBV7-9 and TRBJ1-6; 8 positions agree with TRBD1. V was clipped by 5 bases and J by 7 bases; unmatched bases: 4. Germline CDR1 and CDR2: SEHNR and FQNEAQ (reference sequence). The CDR3 extends over 14 amino acids. Here the CDR3 reads CASSAGQGNSPLHF. CDR3 nucleotide sequence: TGTGCCAGCAGCGCAGGACAGGGAAATTCACCCCTCCACTTT.

This clonotype has a handful of counts. The chain couples TRBV20-1 to TRBJ1-2; 9 bases are a match to TRBD1. Germline assignment: CDR1 DFQATT and CDR2 SNEGSKA (reference sequence). The CDR3 length is 15 residues. V was clipped by 6 bases and J by 1 base; unmatched bases: 9. CDR3 DNA sequence: TGCAGTGCCTGGGACAGGGTTAAAATTAACTATGGCTACACCTTC. Residues: CSAWDRVKINYGYTF.

This clonotype was counted only a few times. CDR3 DNA: TGTGCCAGCAGTTACGGCCGCTCGGGCAATCAGCCCCAGCATTTT. Translation gives CASSYGRSGNQPQHF. The chain carries TRBV27 and TRBJ1-5; D is unclear. Germline CDR1 reads MNHEY; CDR2 reads SMNVEV (reference sequence). CDR3 length: 15 residues. V shed 4 bases and J shed 2 bases, with 12 bases lying between them.

This clonotype was counted many times. The chain uses TRBV7-8 and TRBJ2-4; TRBD1 aligns across 8 bases. This CDR3 has 19 residues. J was trimmed by 0 bases and V by 5 bases; bases with no gene match: 15. The germline V gene encodes CDR1 SGHVS and CDR2 FQNEAQ. The CDR3 is CASSARTGTQNLAKNIQYF. CDR3 nucleotide sequence: TGTGCCAGCAGCGCCCGGACAGGGACCCAAAATCTAGCCAAAAACATTCAGTACTTC.

The CDR3 region is CASSLVRDRIHEQYF. In DNA form, the CDR3 reads TGTGCCAGCAGCTTAGTCCGGGACAGGATCCACGAGCAGTACTTC. V usage is TRBV11-2 and J usage is TRBJ2-7; TRBD1 agrees at 8 bases. Losses at the gene ends were 1 base for V and 5 bases for J; bases not matched to a gene: 7. The germline gives CDR1 SGHAT, CDR2 FQNNGV. CDR3 length equals 15 residues. Looking up the rest from reference TRBV11-2 and TRBJ2-7 gives the full variable domain: EAGVAQSPRYKIIEKRQSVAFWCNPISGHATLYWYQQILGQGPKLLIQFQNNGVVDDSQLPKDRFSAERLKGVDSTLKIQPAKLEDSAVYLCASSLVRDRIHEQYFGPGTRLTVT.

The chain recombines TRBV2 with TRBJ2-7, with a weak D call TRBD2 (5 bases). This CDR3 comprises 14 residues. V lost 0 bases and J 6 bases, leaving 12 bases between the germline ends. Per the germline V gene, CDR1 is SNHLY and CDR2 is FYNNEI. The CDR3 DNA is TGTGCCAGCAGTGAAGCGCGAACGAGGGTCGAGCAGTACTTC. It yields the protein CASSEARTRVEQYF.

This clonotype came up a few times. V gene TRBV5-4 combines with J gene TRBJ2-1, with D unresolved. The germline V gene encodes CDR1 SGHNT and CDR2 YYREEE (reference sequence). V was pared by 4 bases and J by 7 bases, with 12 bases between. This CDR3 spans 13 amino acids. The CDR3 sequence is CASSPRNANEQFF. The DNA of the CDR3 is TGTGCCAGCAGCCCGCGGAACGCAAATGAGCAGTTCTTC.

The chain couples TRBV29-1 to TRBJ2-5; no reliable D call. Trimming pared 0 bases from V and 5 bases from J, leaving 10 bases between. The CDR3 contains 13 residues. Germline V gene data show CDR1 as SQVTM and CDR2 as ANQGSEA. The CDR3 DNA is TGCAGCGTTGAAGATCTGAGGACGGAGACCCAGTACTTC. It yields the protein CSVEDLRTETQYF.

This rearrangement joins TRBV11-3 to TRBJ2-4, with TRBD2 matching 9 bases. The CDR3 has 18 amino acids. V lost 0 bases, J lost 1 base, and 7 bases stayed unmatched. CDR1 is SGHNT, CDR2 YENEEA, per germline. The CDR3 coding sequence is TGTGCCAGCAGCTTAGATCGCGGAAGCGGGGGGGCCAAAAACATTCAGTACTTC. Translation: CASSLDRGSGGAKNIQYF.

This clonotype was observed many times. The chain combines TRBV2 with TRBJ2-7; D ambiguous. Trimming took 6 bases from V and 0 from J, leaving 6 bases between them. The CDR3 loop spans 12 amino acids. The germline V gene has CDR1 SNHLY and CDR2 FYNNEI. The CDR3 loop is CASSRNSYEQYF. The CDR3, as DNA: TGTGCCAGCAGCAGGAACTCCTACGAGCAGTACTTC.

This clonotype was counted between two and nine times. This sequence joins TRBV12-3 or TRBV12-4 and TRBJ1-1; D gene ambiguous. The CDR3 extends over 14 amino acids. V lost 3 bases to trimming and J lost 0 bases, with 8 bases between them. CDR3: CASSFGYMNTEAFF. The CDR3 DNA reads TGTGCCAGCAGTTTTGGTTATATGAACACTGAAGCTTTCTTT.

This clonotype is medium-sized (0.01 to 0.1%) within its sample. The chain employs TRBV7-3 and TRBJ2-7; D is unclear. The CDR3 covers 18 residues. V was shortened by 7 bases and J by 4 bases, with 29 bases between the two germline ends. CDR1 is SGHTA, CDR2 FQGTGA, per germline. CDR3 nucleotide sequence: TGTGCCAGCACCTCTTTATGGGGTAATGGGTGGAAAAGGTACGAGCAGTACTTC. It specifies CASTSLWGNGWKRYEQYF.

V and J are TRBV4-3 and TRBJ1-4; TRBD1 matches 7 bases. The CDR3 is 16 residues long. Germline CDR1 is LGHNA and CDR2 is YSLEER. Trimming took 0 bases from V and 5 from J; bases not matched to a gene: 6. The CDR3 loop is CASSQDPGGQNEKLFF. CDR3 nucleotide sequence: TGCGCCAGCAGCCAAGATCCGGGGGGACAGAATGAAAAACTGTTTTTT.

This clonotype was counted ten times or more. The chain has TRBV11-2 and TRBJ2-6; D unclear. V was cut by 3 bases and J by 0 bases, with 15 bases left in between. CDR3 length: 18 amino acids. Germline V gene data show CDR1 as SGHAT and CDR2 as FQNNGV. The CDR3: CASSLRSVSRSGANVLTF. The CDR3 nucleotides read TGTGCCAGCAGCTTGAGGAGCGTATCCCGCTCTGGGGCCAACGTCCTGACTTTC.

This clonotype came up a few times. This sequence joins TRBV18 and TRBJ1-1, with 8 positions matching TRBD1. CDR3 length equals 16 residues. Germline V gene data show CDR1 as KGHSH and CDR2 as LQKENI. The V and J ends lost 3 bases and 3 bases, in that order; junction bases with no gene match: 9. The CDR3 DNA reads as TGTGCCAGCTCACCTCAGGACAGGGAGATGGACACTGAAGCTTTCTTT. As protein: CASSPQDREMDTEAFF.

This clonotype was counted at least ten times. The V and J genes are TRBV7-6 and TRBJ2-7, with D possibly being TRBD1 (6 bases). This CDR3 has 14 amino acids. Trimming shortened V by 5 bases and J by 2 bases, and 13 bases separated the two germline ends. CDR1 is SGHVS and CDR2 is FNYEAQ in the germline V gene. CDR3 coding DNA: TGTGCCAGCAGCCCTAAGGGGGTAACCTACGAGCAGTACTTC. The encoded protein is CASSPKGVTYEQYF. The full variable domain, in which reference TRBV7-6 and TRBJ2-7 provide the parts outside the CDR3, is GAGVSQSPRYKVTKRGQDVALRCDPISGHVSLYWYRQALGQGPEFLTYFNYEAQQDKSGLPNDRFSAERPEGSISTLTIQRTEQRDSAMYRCASSPKGVTYEQYFGPGTRLTVT.

This clonotype was found many times. The CDR3 sequence: CASSRRTSGSGETQYF. The CDR3 DNA follows: TGTGCCAGCAGCCGCCGAACTAGCGGCTCCGGAGAGACCCAGTACTTC. The rearrangement joins TRBV12-3 or TRBV12-4 to TRBJ2-5, with 8 bases fitting TRBD2. CDR3 length: 16 residues. With V trimmed by 6 bases and J by 4 bases, 13 bases remained unmatched.

Only a few counts were recorded for this clonotype. This chain joins TRBV7-8 and TRBJ2-3; 7 bases match TRBD2. Germline CDR1 and CDR2: SGHVS and FQNEAQ. The CDR3 runs 14 residues. J was trimmed by 1 base and V by 3 bases; bases with no gene match: 1. The CDR3, as DNA: TGTGCCAGCAGCTTCGCGGGGGGCACAGATACGCAGTATTTT. It specifies CASSFAGGTDTQYF.

This clonotype was recorded many times. The chain links TRBV9 to TRBJ2-1, with 12 bases lining up with TRBD2. CDR3 length equals 14 residues. Germline V gives CDR1 SGDLS, CDR2 YYNGEE. V lost 6 bases, J lost 9 bases, and 7 bases stayed unmatched. The CDR3 protein is CASTLAGGDSEQFF. CDR3 nucleotides: TGTGCCAGCACCCTAGCGGGAGGGGATAGTGAGCAGTTCTTC.

The V gene is TRBV7-2, the J gene TRBJ2-5; 8 bases fit TRBD2. Unmatched junction bases numbered 6, after V lost 2 bases and J lost 1 base. CDR1 is SGHTA, CDR2 FQGNSA, per germline. The CDR3 runs to 16 residues. CDR3 coding DNA: TGTGCCAGCAGCTTACTCGGGGGGGTGTCCCAAGAGACCCAGTACTTC. Residues: CASSLLGGVSQETQYF.

This chain connects TRBV6-1 to TRBJ2-1; D gene unclear. Trimming removed 4 bases from V and 5 bases from J, with 18 bases in between. This CDR3 contains 16 residues. Germline values: CDR1 MNHNS, CDR2 SASEGT. Here the CDR3 reads CASSAAFWVTDNEQFF. The CDR3 nucleotides are TGTGCCAGCAGTGCCGCGTTCTGGGTGACTGACAATGAGCAGTTCTTC.

This clonotype was seen a handful of times. The V gene is TRBV6-5, the J gene TRBJ2-7, with 7 bases aligning to TRBD2. The CDR3 is 15 residues long. The V and J ends lost 0 bases and 2 bases, in that order; junction bases with no gene match: 4. Germline V CDR1 and CDR2: MNHEY, SVGAGI. CDR3 in DNA: TGTGCCAGCAGTTACTCTGGGAGCGGGGCCTACGAGCAGTACTTC. This sequence encodes CASSYSGSGAYEQYF.

This clonotype was counted only a few times. The V and J genes are TRBV2 and TRBJ1-6, with TRBD1 as a possible D gene (5 bases). The CDR3 loop spans 13 amino acids. V lost 6 bases, J lost 7 bases, and 10 bases lay in between. From germline, CDR1 is SNHLY and CDR2 FYNNEI. The CDR3 nucleotides read TGTGCCAGCAGGAGGGGAACGAATTCACCCCTCCACTTT. Its protein product is CASRRGTNSPLHF.

This chain links TRBV12-5 with TRBJ2-5; D may correspond to TRBD1 or TRBD2 (5 bases each). Germline-derived CDR1 and CDR2 are LGHNT and FRNRAP. V dropped 2 bases and J dropped 4 bases, with 11 bases sitting between them. CDR3 size: 14 residues. The DNA of the CDR3 is TGTGCTAGTGGTTTGTACACTGGGGGAGAGACCCAGTACTTC. It specifies CASGLYTGGETQYF.

This clonotype was detected ten times or more. V is TRBV7-8 and J is TRBJ2-3; 12 nucleotides agree with TRBD2. The CDR3 runs 17 residues. V lost 1 base, J lost 5 bases, and 7 bases stayed unmatched. Germline lookup yields CDR1 SGHVS and CDR2 FQNEAQ. CDR3 DNA: TGTGCCAGCAGCTTAGTAGCGACTAGCGGGGGAGAAGATACGCAGTATTTT. The encoded protein is CASSLVATSGGEDTQYF.

This clonotype occurred many times. The V call is TRBV9, the J call TRBJ2-5; 13 nucleotides line up with TRBD2. The CDR3 length is 17 residues. CDR1 and CDR2 from the germline V gene are SGDLS and YYNGEE. Germline trimming cut 3 bases from V and 6 bases from J; bases unmatched to any gene: 11. The CDR3 sequence is CASSGRTSGGVSKTQYF. The CDR3 nucleotides are TGTGCCAGCAGCGGCCGGACTAGCGGGGGAGTCAGCAAGACCCAGTACTTC. The complete variable domain, with remaining parts taken from reference TRBV9 and TRBJ2-5, reads DSGVTQTPKHLITATGQRVTLRCSPRSGDLSVYWYQQSLDQGLQFLIQYYNGEERAKGNILERFSAQQFPDLHSELNLSSLELGDSALYFCASSGRTSGGVSKTQYFGPGTRLLVL.

The chain couples TRBV18 to TRBJ1-1; tentative D call: TRBD1 (5 bases). The CDR3 totals 13 residues. The germline V gene has CDR1 KGHSH and CDR2 LQKENI. Trimming took 0 bases from V and 7 from J, leaving 9 bases between them. The CDR3 nucleotides read TGTGCCAGCTCACCACCGGCACAGGTTGAAGCTTTCTTT. It encodes CASSPPAQVEAFF.